This entry lists 29 T cell receptor beta chains sequenced from one sample in a study of cytomegalovirus exposure and HLA in healthy donors. The PCR ran on 60 Vbeta and 13 Jbeta primers. Data came from immunoSEQ multiplex PCR; TCRdb stores just in-frame clones and leaves some out. Altogether some 120,000 clones are present, approximately 80% being singletons, with the ten largest covering about 1.8%. Material for sequencing was PBMCs. Receptors were obtained from a man aged 18 to 35 in good health and CMV-seronegative.

This clone was observed a few times. This chain joins TRBV27 and TRBJ2-7; 12 bases map to TRBD1. CDR1 MNHEY and CDR2 SMNVEV come from the germline V gene (reference sequence). After removal of 3 bases from V and 4 bases from J, the junction contained 4 bases not matched to a gene. The CDR3 has 15 amino acids. The CDR3 reads CASSFGTGGRYEQYF. CDR3 bases: TGTGCCAGCAGTTTTGGGACAGGGGGCCGATACGAGCAGTACTTC.

The chain couples TRBV18 to TRBJ1-1, with D tentatively TRBD1 (5 bases). CDR1 and CDR2 from the germline V gene are KGHSH and LQKENI. Trimming removed 2 bases from V and 6 bases from J, with 13 bases in between. This CDR3 spans 14 amino acids. The CDR3 spells CASSPSKGRAEAFF. The DNA of the CDR3 is TGTGCCAGCTCACCAAGTAAGGGGAGGGCTGAAGCTTTCTTT.

The V and J genes are TRBV5-4 and TRBJ1-4, with 9 bases lining up with TRBD1. Germline V gives CDR1 SGHNT, CDR2 YYREEE (reference sequence). V shed 3 bases and J 7 bases; nucleotides not matched to a gene: 16. This CDR3 has 18 residues. The CDR3 is CASSSAPGQGARGEKLFF. CDR3 in DNA: TGTGCCAGCAGCTCTGCTCCGGGACAGGGAGCGCGGGGTGAAAAACTGTTTTTT. Full variable domain (missing parts from reference TRBV5-4 and TRBJ1-4): ETGVTQSPTHLIKTRGQQVTLRCSSQSGHNTVSWYQQALGQGPQFIFQYYREEENGRGNFPPRFSGLQFPNYSSELNVNALELDDSALYLCASSSAPGQGARGEKLFFGSGTQLSVL.

The rearrangement links TRBV7-6 to TRBJ2-3, with 9 bases lining up with TRBD1. The CDR3 sequence is 16 residues long. Germline V lookup: CDR1 SGHVS, CDR2 FNYEAQ. V was pared by 5 bases and J by 6 bases, with 12 bases of the junction left unmatched. Here the CDR3 reads CASSRGTGSTWDTQYF. CDR3 DNA: TGTGCCAGCAGCCGAGGGACAGGGAGTACATGGGATACGCAGTATTTT. The whole variable domain, remainder taken from reference TRBV7-6 and TRBJ2-3, is GAGVSQSPRYKVTKRGQDVALRCDPISGHVSLYWYRQALGQGPEFLTYFNYEAQQDKSGLPNDRFSAERPEGSISTLTIQRTEQRDSAMYRCASSRGTGSTWDTQYFGPGTRLTVL.

The chain employs TRBV15 and TRBJ2-7, with a possible D match to TRBD2 (5 bases). The CDR3 consists of 16 residues. Looked up from germline, CDR1 is LNHNV and CDR2 is YYDKDF (reference sequence). Trimming shortened V by 0 bases and J by 1 base, and 13 bases separated the two germline ends. CDR3: CATSREAGVGSYEQYF. The DNA of the CDR3 is TGTGCCACCAGCAGAGAGGCGGGCGTGGGGTCCTACGAGCAGTACTTC.

The chain recombines TRBV6-6 with TRBJ2-3; TRBD2 might be the D (5 bases). The CDR3 runs to 16 residues. The V gene lost 2 bases and the J gene lost 6 bases, with 18 bases spanning the gap. Per the germline V gene, CDR1 is MNHNY and CDR2 is SVGAGI (reference sequence). The chain's CDR3 is CASSYPHTREGDTQYF. Written as DNA, the CDR3 is TGTGCCAGCAGTTACCCACACACCCGAGAGGGCGATACGCAGTATTTT.

The chain's CDR3 is CASIPSQGLGGYTF. Here the CDR3 DNA reads TGTGCCAGCATCCCGTCCCAGGGCCTCGGGGGCTACACCTTC. V and J are TRBV6-5 and TRBJ1-2, with D possibly being TRBD1 (5 bases). The germline V gene encodes CDR1 MNHEY and CDR2 SVGAGI. The CDR3 runs to 14 residues. Trimming cost V 7 bases and J 8 bases, with 20 bases left between them.

The gene calls are TRBV2 and TRBJ2-5, with a possible D match to TRBD2 (6 bases). Trimming took 7 bases from V and 1 from J, leaving 10 bases between them. The CDR3 runs 13 residues. Germline loops: CDR1 SNHLY, CDR2 FYNNEI. The CDR3 spells CASTRRGQETQYF. Here the CDR3 DNA reads TGTGCCAGCACTCGGCGGGGCCAAGAGACCCAGTACTTC.

This chain joins TRBV9 and TRBJ2-3; maybe TRBD2 (6 bases). V was trimmed by 4 bases and J by 5 bases, leaving 20 bases between them. Germline CDR1 and CDR2: SGDLS and YYNGEE. CDR3 length: 16 amino acids. DNA of the CDR3: TGTGCCAGCAGCCCCCCCGGGCAGGGAGCGGGAGATACGCAGTATTTT. It codes for CASSPPGQGAGDTQYF.

The CDR3, as DNA: TGCGCCAGCAGCTTGGCCGGGACAGGGTTTGATGAGCAGTTCTTC. This translates into CASSLAGTGFDEQFF. This chain links TRBV5-1 with TRBJ2-1; TRBD1 matches 9 bases. Germline V lookup: CDR1 SGHRS, CDR2 YFSETQ. This CDR3 has 15 amino acids. The J segment lost 8 bases and the V segment lost 0 bases, leaving 6 bases of the junction unmatched.

V usage is TRBV10-3 and J usage is TRBJ1-6; no firm D call. CDR3 length: 14 residues. V gave up 3 bases and J gave up 0 bases, with 3 bases separating them. CDR1 is ENHRY, CDR2 SYGVKD, per germline. CDR3 amino acids: CAISDSSYNSPLHF. CDR3 DNA sequence: TGTGCCATCAGTGACAGCTCCTATAATTCACCCCTCCACTTT.

The chain is built from TRBV9 and TRBJ2-3; D is perhaps TRBD2 (5 bases). Germline V lookup: CDR1 SGDLS, CDR2 YYNGEE. This CDR3 has 15 residues. Trimming left V 3 bases short and J 0 bases short, with 11 bases between. The CDR3 sequence: CASSATTLSTDTQYF. The CDR3 DNA reads TGTGCCAGCAGCGCGACTACCTTAAGCACAGATACGCAGTATTTT.

A few counts support this clone. The rearrangement joins TRBV5-6 to TRBJ2-7; D uncertain. The germline V gene encodes CDR1 SGHDT and CDR2 YYEEEE. The V end lost 0 bases, the J end lost 3 bases, and 7 bases lay between the germline ends. CDR3 size: 13 residues. The CDR3, as DNA: TGTGCCAGCAGCTTGGGAGCTATCTACGAGCAGTACTTC. Translation: CASSLGAIYEQYF.

Written as DNA, the CDR3 is TGTGCCAGCAGCGTAGACAGGACTTCACCCCTCCACTTT. Amino acids: CASSVDRTSPLHF. V is TRBV9 and J is TRBJ1-6; TRBD1 might be the D (5 bases). Germline CDR1 and CDR2: SGDLS and YYNGEE. The CDR3 extends over 13 amino acids. The V end lost 0 bases, the J end lost 9 bases, and 7 bases lay between the germline ends. Full variable domain (missing parts from reference TRBV9 and TRBJ1-6): DSGVTQTPKHLITATGQRVTLRCSPRSGDLSVYWYQQSLDQGLQFLIQYYNGEERAKGNILERFSAQQFPDLHSELNLSSLELGDSALYFCASSVDRTSPLHFGNGTRLTVT.

V is TRBV5-1 and J is TRBJ2-6, with 8 bases lining up with TRBD1. Germline V gene sequence: CDR1 SGHRS, CDR2 YFSETQ. After removal of 3 bases from V and 0 bases from J, the junction contained 8 bases not matched to a gene. This CDR3 has 18 residues. The CDR3 DNA follows: TGCGCCAGCAGCTGGATGGACAGGGACGTCTCTGGGGCCAACGTCCTGACTTTC. It specifies CASSWMDRDVSGANVLTF. The complete variable domain, with remaining parts taken from reference TRBV5-1 and TRBJ2-6, reads KAGVTQTPRYLIKTRGQQVTLSCSPISGHRSVSWYQQTPGQGLQFLFEYFSETQRNKGNFPGRFSGRQFSNSRSEMNVSTLELGDSALYLCASSWMDRDVSGANVLTFGAGSRLTVL.

This rearrangement joins TRBV7-9 to TRBJ2-1; D might be TRBD2 (6 bases). CDR3 length: 13 residues. Germline-derived CDR1 and CDR2 are SEHNR and FQNEAQ (reference sequence). The ends were cut back, 1 base at V and 16 bases at J, with 17 bases in the middle. CDR3 DNA sequence: TGTGCCAGCAGCTTAGGAGCTAGCGCCCGTCCCTTCTTC. Translation: CASSLGASARPFF.

The chain is built from TRBV18 and TRBJ2-7; 7 nucleotides match TRBD2. Per germline, CDR1 KGHSH and CDR2 LQKENI. The CDR3 is 14 residues long. Germline trimming cut 2 bases from V and 0 bases from J; bases unmatched to any gene: 1. CDR3 sequence: CASSPRTSSYEQYF. The CDR3 DNA reads TGTGCCAGCTCACCAAGGACTAGCTCCTACGAGCAGTACTTC. Full variable domain (rest looked up from reference TRBV18 and TRBJ2-7): NAGVMQNPRHLVRRRGQEARLRCSPMKGHSHVYWYRQLPEEGLKFMVYLQKENIIDESGMPKERFSAEFPKEGPSILRIQQVVRGDSAAYFCASSPRTSSYEQYFGPGTRLTVT.

This chain joins TRBV7-9 and TRBJ1-1; D perhaps matches TRBD1 (6 bases). CDR1 and CDR2 from the germline V gene are SEHNR and FQNEAQ (reference sequence). This CDR3 comprises 17 residues. V gave up 3 bases and J gave up 1 base, with 18 bases separating them. The DNA of the CDR3 is TGTGCCAGCAGCTTCCCCCGCAGGGGAACATGGAACACTGAAGCTTTCTTT. Residues: CASSFPRRGTWNTEAFF.

J is TRBJ2-2 and V is TRBV19; tentative D call: TRBD2 (7 bases). Germline lookup yields CDR1 LNHDA and CDR2 SQIVND (reference sequence). Deletions cut 9 bases from V and 5 bases from J, with 19 bases between. The CDR3 spans 15 residues. The CDR3 protein is CASLNGGPRTGELFF. The CDR3 DNA sequence: TGTGCCAGCTTGAACGGGGGGCCGAGGACCGGGGAGCTGTTTTTT.

J is TRBJ1-2 and V is TRBV7-2; no reliable D call. This CDR3 comprises 14 residues. The germline gives CDR1 SGHTA, CDR2 FQGNSA. Trimming pared 4 bases from V and 1 base from J, leaving 10 bases between. CDR3 sequence: CASSSRSLNYGYTF. CDR3 nucleotide sequence: TGTGCCAGCAGCTCGCGGAGCCTTAACTATGGCTACACCTTC. Filled out from reference TRBV7-2 and TRBJ1-2, the complete variable domain reads GAGVSQSPSNKVTEKGKDVELRCDPISGHTALYWYRQSLGQGLEFLIYFQGNSAPDKSGLPSDRFSAERTGGSVSTLTIQRTQQEDSAVYLCASSSRSLNYGYTFGSGTRLTVV.

The chain employs TRBV5-4 and TRBJ2-2; D is unresolved. The CDR3 consists of 14 residues. Looked up from germline, CDR1 is SGHNT and CDR2 is YYREEE (reference sequence). V was cut by 3 bases and J by 5 bases, with 11 bases left in between. As DNA, the CDR3 is TGTGCCAGCAGCTCCCTAAAAGAGACCGGGGAGCTGTTTTTT. It encodes CASSSLKETGELFF.

This clone has a handful of counts. The V gene is TRBV6-1, the J gene TRBJ2-7; no clear D. CDR1 MNHNS and CDR2 SASEGT come from the germline V gene. V lost 1 base and J lost 1, with 8 bases in between. CDR3 length: 14 residues. For the CDR3, the DNA is TGTGCCAGCAGTGAAGACATACGATCCTACGAGCAGTACTTC. It translates to CASSEDIRSYEQYF.

The rearrangement links TRBV5-1 to TRBJ1-2; 9 nucleotides match TRBD1. The CDR3 runs to 14 residues. Germline V lookup: CDR1 SGHRS, CDR2 YFSETQ. After removal of 0 bases from V and 5 bases from J, the junction contained 2 bases not matched to a gene. In DNA, the CDR3 is TGCGCCAGCAGCTTGGGGGGGACAGGGTATGGCTACACCTTC. It is translated as CASSLGGTGYGYTF.

The chain is built from TRBV7-9 and TRBJ2-3; a possible D gene is TRBD2 (6 bases). V was pared by 5 bases and J by 0 bases, with 18 bases between. The CDR3 runs 17 residues. Looked up from germline, CDR1 is SEHNR and CDR2 is FQNEAQ (reference sequence). This CDR3 reads CASSGGMSGLSTDTQYF. CDR3 in DNA: TGTGCCAGCAGCGGAGGGATGTCTGGTCTTAGCACAGATACGCAGTATTTT.

V usage is TRBV6-6 and J usage is TRBJ1-1; D is undetermined. The V gene's germline CDR1 is MNHNY and CDR2 SVGAGI (reference sequence). The CDR3 is 13 amino acids. Trimming removed 0 bases at V and 6 bases at J, with 8 bases between. The DNA for the CDR3 is TGTGCCAGCAGTTACTCGAGCCTCCCTGAAGCTTTCTTT. This sequence encodes CASSYSSLPEAFF.

CDR3 region: CSVRAGVEAFF. The CDR3, as DNA: TGCAGCGTTCGAGCCGGGGTTGAAGCTTTCTTT. V and J are TRBV29-1 and TRBJ1-1; D is unresolved. Trimming pared 5 bases from V and 7 bases from J, leaving 11 bases between. This CDR3 contains 11 residues. Germline V gene sequence: CDR1 SQVTM, CDR2 ANQGSEA.

The chain combines TRBV14 with TRBJ1-1, with D possibly being TRBD1 (5 bases). CDR1 and CDR2 from the germline V gene are SGHDN and FVKESK. The CDR3 has 14 amino acids. Between the trimmed V and J ends, which lost 6 bases and 3 bases, there was a span of 14 bases. Written as DNA, the CDR3 is TGTGCCAGCAGTTCAGACAGCCTGGACACTGAAGCTTTCTTT. This sequence encodes CASSSDSLDTEAFF.

The chain employs TRBV18 and TRBJ2-3; the match to TRBD2 covers 8 bases. The CDR3 consists of 16 residues. CDR1 and CDR2 from the germline V gene are KGHSH and LQKENI. J lost 2 bases, V lost 1 base, and 5 bases had no gene match. The CDR3 bases are TGTGCCAGCTCACCACGGGCGGGGGGCGACACAGATACGCAGTATTTT. Its protein product is CASSPRAGGDTDTQYF.

The gene calls are TRBV4-2 and TRBJ2-4, with D perhaps TRBD2 (5 bases). CDR1 is LGHNA, CDR2 YNFKEQ, per germline. The V gene lost 2 bases and the J gene lost 0 bases, with 14 bases spanning the gap. The CDR3 spans 17 residues. DNA for the CDR3: TGTGCCAGCAGCCAATCTAGACTACCGCTAGCCAAAAACATTCAGTACTTC. This gives the protein CASSQSRLPLAKNIQYF.